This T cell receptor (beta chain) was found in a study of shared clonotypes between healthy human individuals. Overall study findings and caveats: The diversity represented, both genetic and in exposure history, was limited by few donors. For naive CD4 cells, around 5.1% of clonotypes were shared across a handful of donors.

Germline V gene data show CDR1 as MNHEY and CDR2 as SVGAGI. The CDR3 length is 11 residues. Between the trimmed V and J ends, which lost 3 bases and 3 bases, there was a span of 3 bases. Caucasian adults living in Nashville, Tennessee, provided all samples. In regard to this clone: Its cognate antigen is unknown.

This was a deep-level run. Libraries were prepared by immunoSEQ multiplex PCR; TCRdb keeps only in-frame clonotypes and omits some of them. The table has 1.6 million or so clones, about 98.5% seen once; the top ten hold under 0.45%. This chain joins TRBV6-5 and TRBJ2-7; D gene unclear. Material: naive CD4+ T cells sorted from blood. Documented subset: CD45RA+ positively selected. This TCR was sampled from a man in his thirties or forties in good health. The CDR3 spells CASSYVYEQYF. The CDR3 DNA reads TGTGCCAGCAGTTATGTCTACGAGCAGTACTTC.